The 7 T cell receptor beta chains given below trace back to one sample, sequenced in a study of blood T cell repertoires in COVID-19. Assay: immunoSEQ multiplex PCR; the TCRdb copy retains only in-frame clones and omits some. The table shows about 120,000 clones, with about 89% occurring only once. Material: peripheral blood. These receptors were obtained from a woman in her 70s with acute or convalescent COVID-19.

This clone appeared a few times. The V gene is TRBV15, the J gene TRBJ1-1; no definite D call. Between the trimmed V and J ends, which lost 5 bases and 0 bases, there was a span of 10 bases. The CDR3 has 14 amino acids. Per the germline V gene, CDR1 is LNHNV and CDR2 is YYDKDF (reference sequence). The CDR3 DNA reads as TGTGCCACCAGCGAGCCGGGTTTGAACACTGAAGCTTTCTTT. Translation: CATSEPGLNTEAFF.

The chain combines TRBV18 with TRBJ2-7, with 8 bases lining up with TRBD1. The length of the CDR3 is 15 residues. Unmatched junction bases numbered 6, after V lost 3 bases and J lost 2 bases. The germline gives CDR1 KGHSH, CDR2 LQKENI. The CDR3 bases are TGTGCCAGCTCACCGACGACAGGGGAGCCCTACGAGCAGTACTTC. Protein: CASSPTTGEPYEQYF. Supplemented by reference TRBV18 and TRBJ2-7, the full variable domain reads NAGVMQNPRHLVRRRGQEARLRCSPMKGHSHVYWYRQLPEEGLKFMVYLQKENIIDESGMPKERFSAEFPKEGPSILRIQQVVRGDSAAYFCASSPTTGEPYEQYFGPGTRLTVT.

This clone has only one observation. This rearrangement joins TRBV11-2 to TRBJ1-1; the D gene is possibly TRBD1 (5 bases). Germline V CDR1 and CDR2: SGHAT, FQNNGV. The CDR3 totals 14 residues. V shed 4 bases and J shed 4 bases, with 13 bases lying between them. CDR3 in DNA: TGTGCCAGCAGCTACGAGCAGGGTCGCACTGAAGCTTTCTTT. This translates into CASSYEQGRTEAFF.

This rearrangement joins TRBV9 to TRBJ2-3; 7 bases match TRBD2. The germline V gene has CDR1 SGDLS and CDR2 YYNGEE. V shed 3 bases and J 3 bases; nucleotides not matched to a gene: 10. The CDR3 has 16 amino acids. The CDR3 loop reads CASSDGLDPRTDTQYF. CDR3 bases: TGTGCCAGCAGCGACGGACTAGACCCCAGGACAGATACGCAGTATTTT.

The chain is built from TRBV28 and TRBJ1-3; a weak D match, TRBD1 (6 bases). Deletions cut 6 bases from V and 0 bases from J, with 12 bases between. CDR3 length: 15 amino acids. Germline values: CDR1 MDHEN, CDR2 SYDVKM. The CDR3 protein is CASSRGAPSGNTIYF. The CDR3 DNA sequence: TGTGCCAGCAGCCGGGGGGCGCCCTCTGGAAACACCATATATTTT. Combining the CDR3 with reference TRBV28 and TRBJ1-3 gives the whole variable domain DVKVTQSSRYLVKRTGEKVFLECVQDMDHENMFWYRQDPGLGLRLIYFSYDVKMKEKGDIPEGYSVSREKKERFSLILESASTNQTSMYLCASSRGAPSGNTIYFGEGSWLTVV.

The chain is built from TRBV28 and TRBJ1-6; D uncertain. V lost 7 bases, J lost 10 bases, and 14 bases lay in between. Germline CDR1 reads MDHEN; CDR2 reads SYDVKM. This CDR3 has 13 residues. As DNA, the CDR3 is TGTGCCAGCATTGCCGAGGTCGGCTCACCCCTCCACTTT. The encoded protein is CASIAEVGSPLHF.

The chain is built from TRBV6-4 and TRBJ1-5; D may be TRBD1 (6 bases). The germline V gene has CDR1 MRHNA and CDR2 SNTAGT. V dropped 3 bases and J dropped 5 bases, with 8 bases sitting between them. There are 13 residues in the CDR3. The CDR3 region is CASSEQGDQPQHF. CDR3 sequence (DNA): TGTGCCAGCAGTGAACAGGGAGATCAGCCCCAGCATTTT.